The 13 T cell receptor beta chains listed next were all sequenced from one sample in a study of spatial heterogeneity in lung cancer (dated by TCRdb to the late 2010s). This specimen's time point label, interpreted: sample taken at primary tumor resection. Without any cell sorting, TCR sequencing was performed on whole RNA extracted either from tumor and nontumor lung tissue or from cryopreserved PBMC samples. The library relied on 5' RACE. These reads were obtained on a NextSeq 500. The raw public data were reprocessed by TCRdb itself: fastp quality trimming at Q25, MiXCR clonotype calling, in-frame beta chains only. Rows with a matching CDR3 protein are joined into one entry that keeps the most common DNA and genes. Present in this sample are 45,000 or so distinct CDR3 sequences, about 12% of which were seen just once. The ten top clones hold around 42% of the sample. Sequenced material: PBMCs, taken at surgery. The receptors were gathered from a female donor with early-stage non-small cell lung cancer.

This chain connects TRBV28 to TRBJ2-5, with D perhaps matching TRBD1 (6 bases). The germline V and J ends were trimmed by 1 base and 5 bases, with 11 bases remaining between them. Germline CDR1 and CDR2: MDHEN and SYDVKM. The CDR3 spans 14 residues. CDR3 DNA: TGTGCCAGCAGTTTATACAGCACAGGGGAGACCCAGTACTTC. It translates to CASSLYSTGETQYF.

This chain uses TRBV19 with TRBJ2-3, with D tentatively TRBD1 or TRBD2 (5 bases each). CDR1 is LNHDA, CDR2 SQIVND, per germline (reference sequence). Trimming shortened V by 3 bases and J by 1 base, and 20 bases separated the two germline ends. CDR3 length: 18 residues. DNA of the CDR3: TGTGCCAGTAGTATTGGTCGACGGGACCCACATGGCACAGATACGCAGTATTTT. This sequence encodes CASSIGRRDPHGTDTQYF.

The chain has TRBV5-5 and TRBJ2-3, with unresolved D. Trimming took 6 bases from V and 4 from J, leaving 12 bases between them. The germline CDR1 and CDR2 sequences are SGHKS and YYEKEE (reference sequence). The CDR3 totals 13 residues. CDR3 nucleotides: TGTGCCAGCACCCCCCGGCTAGCAGATACGCAGTATTTT. Translating gives CASTPRLADTQYF.

This clonotype has more than one count but fewer than ten. The rearrangement uses TRBV12-3 or TRBV12-4 and TRBJ1-6, with TRBD1 matching over 8 bases. The CDR3 sequence is 16 residues long. V lost 5 bases, J lost 2 bases, and 5 bases stayed unmatched. The CDR3 loop is CASSTKGQAYNSPLHF. For the CDR3, the DNA is TGTGCCAGCAGTACTAAGGGACAGGCCTATAATTCACCCCTCCACTTT.

The chain couples TRBV6-6 to TRBJ1-3; D gene unclear. Trimming pared 2 bases from V and 2 bases from J, leaving 7 bases between. Germline CDR1 MNHNY, CDR2 SVGAGI (reference sequence). The CDR3 covers 14 residues. The DNA of the CDR3 is TGTGCCAGCAGTTACGGGGAGGCTGGAAACACCATATATTTT. It is translated as CASSYGEAGNTIYF.

The V and J genes are TRBV5-5 and TRBJ1-1; D remains unclear. V was clipped by 3 bases and J by 0 bases, with 9 bases between them. Germline-derived CDR1 and CDR2 are SGHKS and YYEKEE (reference sequence). The CDR3 contains 14 residues. CDR3 DNA: TGTGCCAGCAGCTCGGGGAACTTGAACACTGAAGCTTTCTTT. Protein: CASSSGNLNTEAFF.

This clonotype showed up just a few times. V gene TRBV6-2 or TRBV6-3 combines with J gene TRBJ2-4; TRBD1 matches at 8 bases. The CDR3 has 14 residues. V was pared by 2 bases and J by 6 bases, with 3 bases of the junction left unmatched. Germline CDR1 and CDR2: MNHEY and SVGEGT. The CDR3 sequence: CASSYRTGPNIQYF. The CDR3, as DNA: TGTGCCAGCAGTTACCGGACAGGGCCAAACATTCAGTACTTC.

This clonotype showed up many times. V and J are TRBV28 and TRBJ2-7; the D is unclear. Germline lookup yields CDR1 MDHEN and CDR2 SYDVKM. The CDR3 has 14 amino acids. The V and J ends lost 5 bases and 2 bases respectively, with 13 bases between them. The CDR3 DNA reads TGTGCCAGCAGTCCCCGCCGGGCAACCTACGAGCAGTACTTC. Protein product: CASSPRRATYEQYF.

This clonotype was seen a few times. The chain couples TRBV20-1 to TRBJ2-2; D tentatively reads TRBD1 or TRBD2 (5 bases each). Trimming left V 0 bases short and J 6 bases short, with 14 bases between. Germline-derived CDR1 and CDR2 are DFQATT and SNEGSKA (reference sequence). The CDR3 spans 15 residues. The CDR3 loop is CSARDSTADAGELFF. The CDR3 nucleotides read TGCAGTGCTAGAGATTCGACAGCGGACGCCGGGGAGCTGTTTTTT.

This clonotype has a count of ten or more. V is TRBV5-1 and J is TRBJ1-1; 7 bases map to TRBD1. The length of the CDR3 is 12 residues. J lost 10 bases, V lost 4 bases, and 7 bases had no gene match. Germline CDR1 reads SGHRS; CDR2 reads YFSETQ. The CDR3 region has the DNA TGCGCCAGCAGCCAGGGGGGTCTCGGAGCTTTCTTT. Residues: CASSQGGLGAFF. The whole variable domain, filled in from reference TRBV5-1 and TRBJ1-1, reads KAGVTQTPRYLIKTRGQQVTLSCSPISGHRSVSWYQQTPGQGLQFLFEYFSETQRNKGNFPGRFSGRQFSNSRSEMNVSTLELGDSALYLCASSQGGLGAFFGQGTRLTVV.

The V call is TRBV11-1, the J call TRBJ2-3; D gene ambiguous. The CDR3 runs to 13 residues. Trimming removed 5 bases from V and 5 bases from J, with 11 bases in between. CDR1 and CDR2 from the germline V gene are SGHAT and FQDESV (reference sequence). The CDR3 is CASSRQVVDTQYF. CDR3 DNA sequence: TGTGCCAGCAGCCGGCAGGTAGTAGATACGCAGTATTTT.

This clonotype has ten or more counts. The chain recombines TRBV20-1 with TRBJ2-4; weak D call: TRBD2 (6 bases). The CDR3 consists of 14 residues. CDR1 and CDR2 (germline): DFQATT, SNEGSKA (reference sequence). V was clipped by 3 bases and J by 7 bases, with 16 bases between them. CDR3 residues: CSASRDSHTNIQYF. DNA for the CDR3: TGCAGTGCTAGTAGGGACTCCCATACTAACATTCAGTACTTC.

The chain joins TRBV12-3 or TRBV12-4 to TRBJ1-6; no definite D call. The CDR3 sequence is 14 residues long. V lost 1 base and J 9 bases, leaving 10 bases between the germline ends. The DNA for the CDR3 is TGTGCCAGCAGTTTAGAAGGGCTCTCTTCACCCCTCCACTTT. This gives the protein CASSLEGLSSPLHF.